This T cell receptor (beta chain) comes out of a study of read filtering for tumor transcriptome and immune sequencing. Study context: DNase treatment preceded whole-transcriptome library preparation. Study observations and caveats: Single-read clonotypes: roughly 81% of IR-seq clonotypes (approximately 3.7% of reads), more than 70% of RNA-seq clonotypes (approximately 49% of reads).

From roughly 390 ng of RNA, a library with molecular barcoded alpha/delta and beta/gamma adaptors was made. TCRdb passed the reads through MiXCR, listing each CDR3 protein once. The table has more than 100,000 distinct CDR3 sequences, around 13% seen once. The table lists this clonotype with a few counts. Its antigen is still unknown. Germline lookup yields CDR1 DFQATT and CDR2 SNEGSKA (reference sequence). Trimming took 6 bases from V and 8 from J; bases not matched to a gene: 6. The CDR3 spans 12 residues. The chain recombines TRBV20-1 with TRBJ1-4, with TRBD1 identical over 7 bases. The origin of this receptor is a donor at least 40 years old with multiple myeloma. The sample consisted of a population of CD138-negative cells sorted from bone marrow. The CDR3 coding sequence is TGCAGTGCGCCCAGGACAGGAGAAAAACTGTTTTTT. The encoded protein is CSAPRTGEKLFF.